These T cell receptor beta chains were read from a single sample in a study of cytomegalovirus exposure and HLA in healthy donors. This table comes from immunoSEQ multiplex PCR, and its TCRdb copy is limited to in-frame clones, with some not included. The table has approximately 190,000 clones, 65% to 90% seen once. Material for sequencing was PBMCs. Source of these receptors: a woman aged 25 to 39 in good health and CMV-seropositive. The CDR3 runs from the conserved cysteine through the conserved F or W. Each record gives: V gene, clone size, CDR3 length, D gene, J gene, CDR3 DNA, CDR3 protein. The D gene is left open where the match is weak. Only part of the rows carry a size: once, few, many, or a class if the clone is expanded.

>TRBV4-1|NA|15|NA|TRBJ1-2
TGCGCCAGCAGCCCCTATTTATCCCGGGACAATGGCTACACCTTC
CASSPYLSRDNGYTF
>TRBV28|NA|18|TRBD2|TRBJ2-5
TGTGCCAGCAGTTCCGGGACTAGCGGGAATTGGGTCCAAGAGACCCAGTACTTC
CASSSGTSGNWVQETQYF
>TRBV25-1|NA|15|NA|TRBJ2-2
TGTGCCAGCAGTGACCGACTGACGAACACCGGGGAGCTGTTTTTT
CASSDRLTNTGELFF
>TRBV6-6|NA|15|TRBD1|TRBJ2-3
TGTGCCAGCAGTTACATTGGACAGGGGGCAGATACGCAGTATTTT
CASSYIGQGADTQYF
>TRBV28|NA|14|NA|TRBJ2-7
TGTGCCAGCGGCCTGACTCAGAGCTCCTACGAGCAGTACTTC
CASGLTQSSYEQYF
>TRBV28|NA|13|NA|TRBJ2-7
TGTGCCAGCAGTTTGGGAGGAATCGACGAGCAGTACTTC
CASSLGGIDEQYF
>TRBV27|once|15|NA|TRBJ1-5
TGTGCCAGCAGTTTACAGGGGCTTAGCAATCAGCCCCAGCATTTT
CASSLQGLSNQPQHF
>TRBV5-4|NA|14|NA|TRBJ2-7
TGTGCCAGCAGCCCCGGGACATCTACCTACGAGCAGTACTTC
CASSPGTSTYEQYF
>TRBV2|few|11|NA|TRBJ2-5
TGTGCCAGCAGGGGGGGAGAGACCCAGTACTTC
CASRGGETQYF
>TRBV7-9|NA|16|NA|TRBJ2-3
TGTGCCAGCAGCTTAGTCACGGCTAGGTCGTGGGATACGCAGTATTTT
CASSLVTARSWDTQYF
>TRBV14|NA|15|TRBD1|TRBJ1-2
TGTGCCAGCAGCCAAGGGACAGGGGGCGCGGTTGGCTACACCTTC
CASSQGTGGAVGYTF
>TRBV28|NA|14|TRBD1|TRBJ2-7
TGTGCCAGCAGTTTAGGACAGGGGGCGTACGAGCAGTACTTC
CASSLGQGAYEQYF
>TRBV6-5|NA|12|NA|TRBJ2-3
TGTGCCAGCAGTAACAGGGCAGATACGCAGTATTTT
CASSNRADTQYF
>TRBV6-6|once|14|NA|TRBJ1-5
TGTGCCAGCACCCACGTAGATCCCAATCAGCCCCAGCATTTT
CASTHVDPNQPQHF
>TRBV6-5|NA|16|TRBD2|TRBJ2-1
TGTGCCAGCAGTTACTCCCATAGCGGGAGGGCGGGTGAGCAGTTCTTC
CASSYSHSGRAGEQFF